The 10 T cell receptor beta chains below come from one sample, sequenced in a study of technical replicates of blood from several donors. The assay was immunoSEQ multiplex PCR, and TCRdb's table has in-frame clones only and misses some. The table has about 83,000 clones, approximately 90% seen once; the top ten hold 0.25% to 0.35%. Sequenced sample: T cells isolated from PBMCs. Receptor source: a human donor in good health.

The V gene is TRBV6-5, the J gene TRBJ1-5, with TRBD1 matching 8 bases. The V and J ends lost 0 bases and 5 bases, in that order; junction bases with no gene match: 3. Germline V gene lookup returns CDR1 MNHEY and CDR2 SVGAGI. The CDR3 is 15 amino acids. The CDR3 is CASSYSYRGDQPQHF. The DNA for the CDR3 is TGTGCCAGCAGTTACTCGTACAGGGGGGATCAGCCCCAGCATTTT.

This chain uses TRBV18 with TRBJ1-2; 8 positions match TRBD1. There are 14 residues in the CDR3. Germline assignment: CDR1 KGHSH and CDR2 LQKENI. With 2 bases clipped from V and 6 bases from J, the junction kept 5 bases outside the gene matches. Written as DNA, the CDR3 is TGTGCCAGCTCACCAGGGGGACAGGAGAATGGCTACACCTTC. Its protein is CASSPGGQENGYTF.

The V call is TRBV11-2, the J call TRBJ2-1; 11 nucleotides align to TRBD2. The CDR3 runs 15 residues. The junction had 7 bases not matched to a gene; V was cut back by 6 bases and J by 6 bases. CDR1 and CDR2 (germline): SGHAT, FQNNGV. CDR3 sequence reads: CASRPALAGVNEQFF. CDR3 sequence (DNA): TGTGCCAGCAGGCCCGCACTAGCGGGAGTCAATGAGCAGTTCTTC. The variable domain in full, with the rest retrieved from reference TRBV11-2 and TRBJ2-1, is EAGVAQSPRYKIIEKRQSVAFWCNPISGHATLYWYQQILGQGPKLLIQFQNNGVVDDSQLPKDRFSAERLKGVDSTLKIQPAKLEDSAVYLCASRPALAGVNEQFFGPGTRLTVL.

The chain has TRBV30 and TRBJ1-2; the D gene is possibly TRBD1 (5 bases). Germline CDR1 and CDR2: GTSNPN and SVGIG (reference sequence). There are 13 residues in the CDR3. Trimming shortened V by 5 bases and J by 0 bases, and 10 bases separated the two germline ends. CDR3 bases: TGTGCCTGGGACAGCCTTGCTAACTATGGCTACACCTTC. This encodes CAWDSLANYGYTF.

The CDR3 sequence is CASTRRNTEAFF. CDR3 nucleotides: TGTGCCAGCACCAGAAGAAACACTGAAGCTTTCTTT. The chain is built from TRBV5-8 and TRBJ1-1, with D unclear. The CDR3 totals 12 residues. Germline assignment: CDR1 SGHTS and CDR2 YDEGEE. The V end lost 6 bases, the J end lost 2 bases, and 8 bases lay between the germline ends.

V is TRBV6-6 and J is TRBJ2-3; D is ambiguous. This CDR3 contains 11 residues. CDR1 is MNHNY, CDR2 SVGAGI, per germline (reference sequence). Trimming pared 6 bases from V and 3 bases from J, leaving 4 bases between. This CDR3 is CASRATDTQYF. CDR3 nucleotides: TGTGCCAGCAGAGCGACAGATACGCAGTATTTT.

For this clone: At one boundary the junction diverges from the germline segment, which might be a read error. The chain recombines TRBV29-1 with TRBJ2-5, with 11 bases identical to TRBD1. The CDR3 covers 19 residues. Germline CDR1 is SQVTM and CDR2 is ANQGSEA. The CDR3 region is CSVEDIWGGGTGGIEIQYF. CDR3 DNA: TGCAGCGTTGAAGATATTTGGGGTGGTGGGACAGGGGGGATTGAGATCCAGTACTTC.

This clone was counted between two and nine times. V is TRBV6-1 and J is TRBJ2-2; a weak D match, TRBD2 (5 bases). V shed 2 bases and J shed 6 bases, with 7 bases lying between them. This CDR3 is 13 amino acids long. In germline, CDR1 is MNHNS, CDR2 SASEGT. The CDR3 loop is CASSERESGELFF. In nucleotides, the CDR3 is TGTGCCAGCAGTGAACGGGAATCCGGGGAGCTGTTTTTT.

The chain recombines TRBV5-1 with TRBJ2-1; 11 bases match TRBD2. Trimming removed 0 bases from V and 2 bases from J; junction bases left unmatched: 7. Germline V gene sequence: CDR1 SGHRS, CDR2 YFSETQ. The CDR3 runs to 18 residues. The CDR3 sequence is CASSLGAGTSGTYNEQFF. In DNA form, the CDR3 reads TGCGCCAGCAGCTTGGGTGCTGGGACTAGCGGAACCTACAATGAGCAGTTCTTC.

V gene TRBV5-1 combines with J gene TRBJ2-7, with no clear D. CDR1 SGHRS and CDR2 YFSETQ come from the germline V gene. The V end lost 0 bases, the J end lost 3 bases, and 4 bases lay between the germline ends. CDR3 length equals 12 residues. The CDR3: CASSLDFYEQYF. In nucleotides, the CDR3 is TGCGCCAGCAGCTTGGACTTCTACGAGCAGTACTTC.